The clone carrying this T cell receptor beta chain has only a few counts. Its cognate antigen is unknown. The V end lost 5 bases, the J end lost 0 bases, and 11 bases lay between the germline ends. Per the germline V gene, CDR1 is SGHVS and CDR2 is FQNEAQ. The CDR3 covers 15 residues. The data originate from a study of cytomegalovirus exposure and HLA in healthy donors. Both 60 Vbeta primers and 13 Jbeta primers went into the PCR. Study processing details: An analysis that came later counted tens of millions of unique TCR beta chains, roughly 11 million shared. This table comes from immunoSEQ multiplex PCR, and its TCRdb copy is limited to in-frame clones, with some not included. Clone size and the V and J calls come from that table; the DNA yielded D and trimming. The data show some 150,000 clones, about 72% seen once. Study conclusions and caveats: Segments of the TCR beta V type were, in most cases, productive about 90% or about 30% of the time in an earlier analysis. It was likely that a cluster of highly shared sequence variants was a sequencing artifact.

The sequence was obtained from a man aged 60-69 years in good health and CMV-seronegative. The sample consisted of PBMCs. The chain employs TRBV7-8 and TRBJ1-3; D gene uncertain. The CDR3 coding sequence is TGTGCCAGCAGCCCATTGAAACACTCTGGAAACACCATATATTTT. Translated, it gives CASSPLKHSGNTIYF.